Detailed here is one T cell receptor (beta chain). Its cognate antigen is unknown. This entry comes from a study of shared clonotypes between healthy human individuals. CD45RO-negative, CCR7-selected cells formed the naive CD8 fraction, which excluded terminally differentiated effector memory CD45RA+ cells. General study results and limits: Rarefaction demonstrated incomplete sorted-subset sequencing despite large depth.

Repertoires were generated with immunoSEQ multiplex PCR, while TCRdb's copy carries only in-frame clones and drops some. The table has hundreds of thousands of clones, 95% to 96% seen once. Germline-derived CDR1 and CDR2 are WNHNN and SYGVQD (reference sequence). Trimming shortened V by 3 bases and J by 2 bases, and 10 bases separated the two germline ends. CDR3 length equals 14 residues. The chain employs TRBV10-1 and TRBJ2-5; possible D gene TRBD1, 5 bases. Material: naive CD8+ T cells sorted from blood. This sequence originates from a woman in her twenties or thirties in good health. As DNA, the CDR3 is TGCGCCAGCAGTGACGCCAGGGTGCAAGAGACCCAGTACTTC. It translates to CASSDARVQETQYF.